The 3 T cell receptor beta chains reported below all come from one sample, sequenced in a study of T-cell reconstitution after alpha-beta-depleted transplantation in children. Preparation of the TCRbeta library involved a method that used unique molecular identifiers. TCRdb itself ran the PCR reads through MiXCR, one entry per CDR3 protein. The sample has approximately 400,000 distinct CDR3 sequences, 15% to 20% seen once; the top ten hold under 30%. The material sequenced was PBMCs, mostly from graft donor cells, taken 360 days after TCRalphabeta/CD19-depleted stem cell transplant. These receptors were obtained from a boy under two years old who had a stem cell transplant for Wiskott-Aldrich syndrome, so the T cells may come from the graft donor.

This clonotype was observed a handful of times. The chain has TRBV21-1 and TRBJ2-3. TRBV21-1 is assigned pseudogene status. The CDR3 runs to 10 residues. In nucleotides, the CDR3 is TGTGCCAGAAGCGCAGATACGCAGTATTTT. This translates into CARSADTQYF.

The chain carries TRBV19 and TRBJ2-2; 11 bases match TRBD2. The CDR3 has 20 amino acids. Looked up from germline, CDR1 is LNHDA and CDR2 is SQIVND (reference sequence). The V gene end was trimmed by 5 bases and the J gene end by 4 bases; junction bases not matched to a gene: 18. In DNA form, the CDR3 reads TGTGCCAGTAGTTTCCGGCTGGGTAGCGGGAGGGCCCTGGGCACCGGGGAGCTGTTTTTT. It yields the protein CASSFRLGSGRALGTGELFF.

CDR3 loop: CSARYLAGINEQFF. The CDR3 coding sequence is TGCAGTGCTAGATACCTAGCGGGAATCAATGAGCAGTTCTTC. The chain uses TRBV20-1 and TRBJ2-1, with 9 bases identical to TRBD2. Per germline, CDR1 DFQATT and CDR2 SNEGSKA (reference sequence). The CDR3 consists of 14 residues. V lost 2 bases and J lost 6; bases outside the gene matches: 5.